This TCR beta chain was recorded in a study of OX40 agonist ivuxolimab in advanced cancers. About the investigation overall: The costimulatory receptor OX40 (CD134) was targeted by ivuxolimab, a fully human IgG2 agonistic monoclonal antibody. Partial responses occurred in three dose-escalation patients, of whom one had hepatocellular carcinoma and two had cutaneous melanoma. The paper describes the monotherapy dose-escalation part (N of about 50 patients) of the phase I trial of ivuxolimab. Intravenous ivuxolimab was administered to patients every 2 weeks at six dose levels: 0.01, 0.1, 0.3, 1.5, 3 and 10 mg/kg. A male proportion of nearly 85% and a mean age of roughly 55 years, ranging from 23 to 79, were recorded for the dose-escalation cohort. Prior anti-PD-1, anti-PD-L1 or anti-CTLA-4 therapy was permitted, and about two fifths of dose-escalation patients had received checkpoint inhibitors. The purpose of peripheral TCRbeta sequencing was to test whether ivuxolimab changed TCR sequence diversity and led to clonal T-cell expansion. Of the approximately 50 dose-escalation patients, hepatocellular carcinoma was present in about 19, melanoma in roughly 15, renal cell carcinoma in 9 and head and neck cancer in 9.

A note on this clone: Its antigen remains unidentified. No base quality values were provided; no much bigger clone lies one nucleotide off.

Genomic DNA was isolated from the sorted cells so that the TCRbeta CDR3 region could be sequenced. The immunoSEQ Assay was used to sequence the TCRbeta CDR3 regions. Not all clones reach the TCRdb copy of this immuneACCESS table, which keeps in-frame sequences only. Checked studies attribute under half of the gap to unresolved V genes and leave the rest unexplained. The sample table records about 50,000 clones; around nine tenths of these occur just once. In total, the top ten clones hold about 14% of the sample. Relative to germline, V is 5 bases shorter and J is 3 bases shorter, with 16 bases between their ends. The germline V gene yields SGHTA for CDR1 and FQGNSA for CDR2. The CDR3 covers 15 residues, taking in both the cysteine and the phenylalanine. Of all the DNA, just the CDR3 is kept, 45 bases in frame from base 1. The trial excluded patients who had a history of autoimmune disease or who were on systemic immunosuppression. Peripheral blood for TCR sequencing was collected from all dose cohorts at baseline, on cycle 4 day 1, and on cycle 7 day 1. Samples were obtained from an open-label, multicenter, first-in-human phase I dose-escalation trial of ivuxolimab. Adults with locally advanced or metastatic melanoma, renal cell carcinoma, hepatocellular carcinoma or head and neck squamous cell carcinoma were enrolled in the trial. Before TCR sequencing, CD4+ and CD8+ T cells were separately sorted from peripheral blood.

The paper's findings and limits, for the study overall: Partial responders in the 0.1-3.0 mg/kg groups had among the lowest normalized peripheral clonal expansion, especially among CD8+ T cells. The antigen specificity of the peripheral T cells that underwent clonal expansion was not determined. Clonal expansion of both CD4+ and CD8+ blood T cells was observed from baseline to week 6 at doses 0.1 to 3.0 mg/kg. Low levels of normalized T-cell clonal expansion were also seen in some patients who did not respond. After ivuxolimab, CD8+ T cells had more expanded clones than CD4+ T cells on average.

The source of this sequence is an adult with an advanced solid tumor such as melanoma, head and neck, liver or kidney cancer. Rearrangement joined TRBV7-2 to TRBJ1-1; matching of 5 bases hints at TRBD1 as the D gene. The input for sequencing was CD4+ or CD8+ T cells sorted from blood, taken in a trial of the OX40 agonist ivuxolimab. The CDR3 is CASSLRPGMHTEAFF. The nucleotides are TGTGCCAGCAGCCTTAGACCAGGGATGCACACTGAAGCTTTCTTT.